Listed below are T cell receptor beta chains from one sample, sequenced in a study of cytomegalovirus exposure and HLA in healthy donors. Produced via immunoSEQ multiplex PCR; TCRdb's table is partial and in-frame only. The sample holds 90,000 to 120,000 clones, roughly 70% seen once. Sequences were obtained from PBMCs. Receptors originate from a woman aged 40 to 50 in good health and CMV-seropositive. Both conserved end residues are part of each CDR3. The D gene is left open where the match is weak. Clone sizes are given selectively: once, few, many, or a class where the clone is expanded.

13	-	-	TRBJ1-5	TRBV7-4	TGTGCCGGGGCTCTGTCCCGATATCAGCCCCAGCATTTT	CAGALSRYQPQHF
13	-	-	TRBJ1-2	TRBV11-1	TGTGCCAGCAGCCCAGGGGTTAGCTATGGCTACACCTTC	CASSPGVSYGYTF
15	-	-	TRBJ1-6	TRBV2	TGTGCCAGCAGTGAAGGGCGGCCCTATAATTCACCCCTCCACTTT	CASSEGRPYNSPLHF
12	-	once	TRBJ1-4	TRBV5-6	TGTGCCAGCAGCTGGAGTAATGAAAAACTGTTTTTT	CASSWSNEKLFF
13	-	few	TRBJ1-2	TRBV7-3	TGTGCCAGCAGCTTAGGGGGGGGCGGTGGCTACACCTTC	CASSLGGGGGYTF
11	-	few	TRBJ2-5	TRBV9	TGTGCCAGCAGCAGGGGAATGACCCAGTACTTC	CASSRGMTQYF
15	-	-	TRBJ1-4	TRBV9	TGTGCCAGCAGCCCCAGCACGGGGGGTGAAGAAAAACTGTTTTTT	CASSPSTGGEEKLFF
19	TRBD1	-	TRBJ1-2	TRBV5-1	TGCGCCAGCAGCTTGGGAGATCCGGGACAGCCCTATAGCAGCTATGGCTACACCTTC	CASSLGDPGQPYSSYGYTF
15	TRBD2	-	TRBJ2-5	TRBV5-4	TGTGCCAGCAGCTTGGGGGTAGCGGGGGGGGAGACCCAGTACTTC	CASSLGVAGGETQYF
17	-	-	TRBJ1-6	TRBV6-1	TGTGCCAGCAGTGATACAGGGAAGGGCTCCTATAATTCACCCCTCCACTTT	CASSDTGKGSYNSPLHF
14	TRBD1	-	TRBJ1-4	TRBV27	TGTGCCAGCAGGGGGACAGGGACTAATGAAAAACTGTTTTTT	CASRGTGTNEKLFF
16	-	-	TRBJ1-5	TRBV10-3	TGTGCCATCAGTGAAACTGTGGGGGGAAGCGGTCAGCCCCAGCATTTT	CAISETVGGSGQPQHF
13	TRBD1	few	TRBJ2-1	TRBV6-6	TGTGCCAGCAGCAGGACAGGGAGCAATGAGCAGTTCTTC	CASSRTGSNEQFF
15	TRBD2	-	TRBJ2-7	TRBV30	TGTGCCTGGAGGCCCCTAGCGGGGGGGATGCACGAGCAGTACTTC	CAWRPLAGGMHEQYF
16	-	-	TRBJ1-2	TRBV7-8	TGTGCCAGCAGCCTACGGCGAATCGGGAGAAACTATGGCTACACCTTC	CASSLRRIGRNYGYTF
13	TRBD1	-	TRBJ1-2	TRBV10-3	TGTGCCATCTGGACAGGTTCTAACTATGGCTACACCTTC	CAIWTGSNYGYTF
14	-	few	TRBJ1-1	TRBV2	TGTGCCAGCAGTGAGGGCAGGTCTTTTACTGAAGCTTTCTTT	CASSEGRSFTEAFF
14	-	-	TRBJ1-4	TRBV30	TGTGCCTGGAGCAGGGATCGACGTAATGAAAAACTGTTTTTT	CAWSRDRRNEKLFF
13	-	-	TRBJ1-4	TRBV19	TGTGCCAGTCGGACAGCTACTAATGAAAAACTGTTTTTT	CASRTATNEKLFF
14	-	-	TRBJ2-2	TRBV7-8	TGTGCCAGCAGCTCCGAGCTGTACACCGGGGAGCTGTTTTTT	CASSSELYTGELFF
14	TRBD1	-	TRBJ2-3	TRBV30	TGTGCCTGGAGCAGGGGACAGAGCACAGATACGCAGTATTTT	CAWSRGQSTDTQYF
14	TRBD1	-	TRBJ1-2	TRBV10-3	TGTGCCATCAGTGAGCCGAGGACAGGGTTTGGCTACACCTTC	CAISEPRTGFGYTF
15	TRBD2	-	TRBJ2-7	TRBV6-6	TGTGCCAGCAGTTACCCAGGGAGGGGAGCCCACGAGCAGTACTTC	CASSYPGRGAHEQYF
14	-	-	TRBJ1-6	TRBV5-1	TGCGCCAGCAGCCGTGGGGCCACGGGCTCACCCCTCCACTTT	CASSRGATGSPLHF
15	-	-	TRBJ2-3	TRBV27	TGTGCCAGCAGTGGTCCGAACACAGCCGCAGATACGCAGTATTTT	CASSGPNTAADTQYF
12	TRBD1	-	TRBJ1-6	TRBV19	TGTGCCAGTAGTACCTCCGGGACAGTACTCCACTTT	CASSTSGTVLHF
16	TRBD1	-	TRBJ1-4	TRBV5-1	TGCGCCAGCAGCTTGGCCTTCAGGGGGCTGGGTGAAAAACTGTTTTTT	CASSLAFRGLGEKLFF
14	-	-	TRBJ1-2	TRBV7-9	TGTGCCAGCAGCTCTTTCTCAGGGGACTATGGCTACACCTTC	CASSSFSGDYGYTF
16	-	-	TRBJ1-3	TRBV14	TGTGCCAGCAGCCTTACCACAGGTTCCCGCGGGGACACCATATATTTT	CASSLTTGSRGDTIYF
13	-	-	TRBJ1-5	TRBV7-8	TGTGCCAGCAGCTTGTCGGGCAATCAGCCCCAGCATTTT	CASSLSGNQPQHF
12	-	-	TRBJ2-1	TRBV27	TGTGCCAGCAGTGTCCGGGGGAATGAGCAGTTCTTC	CASSVRGNEQFF
15	TRBD1	-	TRBJ1-5	TRBV9	TGTGCCAGCAGCGTAGCCGGCCAGGGGGATCAGCCCCAGCATTTT	CASSVAGQGDQPQHF
15	-	-	TRBJ1-2	TRBV4-1	TGCGCCAGCAGCCCCCAATCCACCAATACTTATGGCTACACCTTC	CASSPQSTNTYGYTF